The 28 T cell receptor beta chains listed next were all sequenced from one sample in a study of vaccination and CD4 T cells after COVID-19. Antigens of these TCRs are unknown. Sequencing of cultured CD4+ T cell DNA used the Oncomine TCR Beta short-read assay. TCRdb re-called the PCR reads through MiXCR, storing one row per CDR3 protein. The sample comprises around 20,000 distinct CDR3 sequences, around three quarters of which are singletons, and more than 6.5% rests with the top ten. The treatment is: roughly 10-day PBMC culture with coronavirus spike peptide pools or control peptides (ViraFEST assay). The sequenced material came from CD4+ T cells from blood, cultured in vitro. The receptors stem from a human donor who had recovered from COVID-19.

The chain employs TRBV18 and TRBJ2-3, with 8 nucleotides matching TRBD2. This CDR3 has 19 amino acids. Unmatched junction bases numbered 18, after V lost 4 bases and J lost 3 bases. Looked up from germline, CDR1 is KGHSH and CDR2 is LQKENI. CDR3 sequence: CASSQPLGLGAGSTDTQYF. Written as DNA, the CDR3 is TGTGCCAGCTCACAACCACTGGGACTAGGGGCAGGGTCAACAGATACGCAGTATTTT.

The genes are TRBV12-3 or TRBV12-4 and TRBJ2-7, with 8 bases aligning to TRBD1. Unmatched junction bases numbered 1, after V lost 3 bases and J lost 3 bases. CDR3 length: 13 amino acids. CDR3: CASSFDRGYEQYF. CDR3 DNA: TGTGCCAGCAGTTTCGACAGGGGCTACGAGCAGTACTTC.

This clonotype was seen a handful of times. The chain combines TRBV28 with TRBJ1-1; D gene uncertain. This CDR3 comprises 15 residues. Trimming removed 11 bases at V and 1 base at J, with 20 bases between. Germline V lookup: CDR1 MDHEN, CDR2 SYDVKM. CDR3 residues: CASQRSGQRNTEAFF. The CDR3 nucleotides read TGTGCCTCCCAACGATCGGGCCAGAGGAACACTGAAGCTTTCTTT.

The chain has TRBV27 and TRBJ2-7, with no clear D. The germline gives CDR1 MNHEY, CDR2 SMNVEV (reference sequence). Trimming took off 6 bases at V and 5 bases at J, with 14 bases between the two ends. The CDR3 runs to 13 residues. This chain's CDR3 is CASSLRQANEQYF. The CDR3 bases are TGTGCCAGCAGCCTCAGGCAGGCGAACGAGCAGTACTTC.

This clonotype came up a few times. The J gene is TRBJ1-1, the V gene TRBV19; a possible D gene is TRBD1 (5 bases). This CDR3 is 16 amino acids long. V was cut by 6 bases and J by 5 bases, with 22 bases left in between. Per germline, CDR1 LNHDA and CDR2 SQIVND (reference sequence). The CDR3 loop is CASSEGRARVWTEAFF. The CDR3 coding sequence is TGTGCCAGTAGCGAGGGGAGGGCGAGGGTTTGGACTGAAGCTTTCTTT.

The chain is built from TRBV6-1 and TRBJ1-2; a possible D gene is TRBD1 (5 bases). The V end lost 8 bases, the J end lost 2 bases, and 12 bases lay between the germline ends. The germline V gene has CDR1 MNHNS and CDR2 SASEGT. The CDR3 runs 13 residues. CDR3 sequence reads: CASWAGLNYGYTF. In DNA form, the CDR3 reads TGTGCCAGCTGGGCAGGGTTAAACTATGGCTACACCTTC.

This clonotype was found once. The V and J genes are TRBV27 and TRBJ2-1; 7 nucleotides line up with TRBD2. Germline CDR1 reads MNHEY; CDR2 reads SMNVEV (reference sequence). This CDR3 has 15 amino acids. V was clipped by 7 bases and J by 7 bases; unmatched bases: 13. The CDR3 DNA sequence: TGTGCCAGCACCCATGGGGGACTAAGAGGGAATGAGCAGTTCTTC. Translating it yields CASTHGGLRGNEQFF.

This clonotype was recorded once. CDR3 DNA: TGTGCCAGCAGCCAAAACCCAGCGGGAGAGAACACCGGGGAGCTGTTTTTT. Encoded protein: CASSQNPAGENTGELFF. This sequence joins TRBV4-2 and TRBJ2-2; the match to TRBD2 covers 8 bases. The V and J ends lost 2 bases and 1 base, in that order; junction bases with no gene match: 6. Germline assignment: CDR1 LGHNA and CDR2 YNFKEQ. The CDR3 consists of 17 residues.

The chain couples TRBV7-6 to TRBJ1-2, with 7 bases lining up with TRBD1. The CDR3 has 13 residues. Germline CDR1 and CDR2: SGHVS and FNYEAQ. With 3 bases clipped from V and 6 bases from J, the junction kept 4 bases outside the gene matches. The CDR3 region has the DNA TGTGCCAGCAGCTTTCGCCAGGGGGATGGCTACACCTTC. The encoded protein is CASSFRQGDGYTF.

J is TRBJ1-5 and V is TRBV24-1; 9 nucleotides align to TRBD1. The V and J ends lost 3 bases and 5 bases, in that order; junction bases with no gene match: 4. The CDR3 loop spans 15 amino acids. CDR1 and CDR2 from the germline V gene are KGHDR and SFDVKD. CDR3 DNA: TGTGCCACCAGTGATGGGACAGGGAGCTATCAGCCCCAGCATTTT. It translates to CATSDGTGSYQPQHF.

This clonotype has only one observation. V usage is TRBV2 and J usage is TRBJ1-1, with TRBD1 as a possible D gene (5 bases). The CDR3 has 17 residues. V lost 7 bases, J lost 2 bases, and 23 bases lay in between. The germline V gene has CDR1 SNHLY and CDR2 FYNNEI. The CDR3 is CASTYTRRQNHNTEAFF. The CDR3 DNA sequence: TGTGCCAGCACTTATACCCGTCGACAGAACCATAACACTGAAGCTTTCTTT.

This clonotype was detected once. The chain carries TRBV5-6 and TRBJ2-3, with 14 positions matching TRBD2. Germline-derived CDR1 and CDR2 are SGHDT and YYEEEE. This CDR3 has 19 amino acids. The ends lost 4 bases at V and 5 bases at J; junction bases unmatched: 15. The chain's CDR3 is CASSRPAGTSGRRVDTQYF. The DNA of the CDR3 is TGTGCCAGCAGCCGCCCCGCCGGGACTAGCGGGAGAAGAGTAGATACGCAGTATTTT.

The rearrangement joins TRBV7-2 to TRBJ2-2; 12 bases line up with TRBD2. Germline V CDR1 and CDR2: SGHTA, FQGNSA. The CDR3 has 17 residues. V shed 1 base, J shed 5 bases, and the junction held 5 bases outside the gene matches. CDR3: CASSLVSSGRGTGELFF. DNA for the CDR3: TGTGCCAGCAGCTTAGTTTCTAGCGGGAGGGGAACCGGGGAGCTGTTTTTT.

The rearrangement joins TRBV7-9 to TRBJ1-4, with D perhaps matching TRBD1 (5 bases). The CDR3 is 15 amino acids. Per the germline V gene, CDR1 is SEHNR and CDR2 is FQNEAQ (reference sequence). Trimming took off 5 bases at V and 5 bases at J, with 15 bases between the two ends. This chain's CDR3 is CASSQTGRRNEKLFF. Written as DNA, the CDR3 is TGTGCCAGCAGCCAGACGGGACGGAGAAATGAAAAACTGTTTTTT.

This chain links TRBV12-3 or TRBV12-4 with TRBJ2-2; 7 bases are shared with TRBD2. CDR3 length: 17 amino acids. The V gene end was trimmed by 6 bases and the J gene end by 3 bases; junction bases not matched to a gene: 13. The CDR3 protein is CASSPTTTTSDTGELFF. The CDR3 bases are TGTGCCAGCAGCCCGACGACGACAACTAGCGACACCGGGGAGCTGTTTTTT.

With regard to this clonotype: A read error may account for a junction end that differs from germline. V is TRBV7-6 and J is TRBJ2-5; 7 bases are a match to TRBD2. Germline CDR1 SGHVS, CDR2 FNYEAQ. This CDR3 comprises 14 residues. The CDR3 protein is CASSLAGPGETQYF. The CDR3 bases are TGTGCTAGCAGCTTAGCGGGCCCGGGAGAGACCCAGTACTTC.

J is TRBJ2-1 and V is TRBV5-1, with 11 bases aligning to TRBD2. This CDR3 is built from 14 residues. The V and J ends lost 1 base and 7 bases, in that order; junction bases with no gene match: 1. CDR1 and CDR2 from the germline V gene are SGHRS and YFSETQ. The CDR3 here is CASSLLAGGNEQFF. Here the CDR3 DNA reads TGCGCCAGCAGCTTGCTAGCGGGAGGAAATGAGCAGTTCTTC.

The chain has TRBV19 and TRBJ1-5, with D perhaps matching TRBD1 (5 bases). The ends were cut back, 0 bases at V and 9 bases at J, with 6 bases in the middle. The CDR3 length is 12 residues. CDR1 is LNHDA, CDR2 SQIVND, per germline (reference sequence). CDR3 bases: TGTGCCAGTAGTATAGATCAGGGGCCCCAGCATTTT. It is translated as CASSIDQGPQHF.

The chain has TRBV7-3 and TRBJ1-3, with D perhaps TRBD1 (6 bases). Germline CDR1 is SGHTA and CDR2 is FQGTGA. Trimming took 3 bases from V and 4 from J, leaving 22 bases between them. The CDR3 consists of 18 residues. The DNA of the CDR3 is TGTGCCAGCAGCTTCGCATTCTTAGACAGGCCCTGGGGAAACACCATATATTTT. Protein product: CASSFAFLDRPWGNTIYF. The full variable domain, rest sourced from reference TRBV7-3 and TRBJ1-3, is GAGVSQTPSNKVTEKGKYVELRCDPISGHTALYWYRQSLGQGPEFLIYFQGTGAADDSGLPNDRFFAVRPEGSVSTLKIQRTERGDSAVYLCASSFAFLDRPWGNTIYFGEGSWLTVV.

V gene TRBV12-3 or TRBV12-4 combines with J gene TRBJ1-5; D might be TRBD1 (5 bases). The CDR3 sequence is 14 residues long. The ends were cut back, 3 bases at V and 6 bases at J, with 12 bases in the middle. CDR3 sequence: CASSLSRGSQPQHF. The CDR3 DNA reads TGTGCCAGCAGTTTGAGTAGGGGAAGTCAGCCCCAGCATTTT.

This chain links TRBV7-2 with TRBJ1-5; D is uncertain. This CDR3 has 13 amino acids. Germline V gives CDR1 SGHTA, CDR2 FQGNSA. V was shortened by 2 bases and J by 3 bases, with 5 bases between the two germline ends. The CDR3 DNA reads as TGTGCCAGCAGCTTAAGCCCCAATCAGCCCCAGCATTTT. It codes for CASSLSPNQPQHF.

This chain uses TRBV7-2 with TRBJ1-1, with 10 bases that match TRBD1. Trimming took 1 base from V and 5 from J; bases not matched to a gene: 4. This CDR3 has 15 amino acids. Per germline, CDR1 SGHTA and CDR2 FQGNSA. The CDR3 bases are TGTGCCAGCAGCTTAGAGGGGACAGGGGTAACTGAAGCTTTCTTT. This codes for CASSLEGTGVTEAFF.

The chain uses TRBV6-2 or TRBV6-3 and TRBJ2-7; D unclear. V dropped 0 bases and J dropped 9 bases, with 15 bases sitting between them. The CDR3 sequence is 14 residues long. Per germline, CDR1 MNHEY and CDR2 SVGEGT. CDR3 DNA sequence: TGTGCCAGCAGTTACTCGATAAACGGGCGGCGGCAGTACTTC. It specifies CASSYSINGRRQYF.

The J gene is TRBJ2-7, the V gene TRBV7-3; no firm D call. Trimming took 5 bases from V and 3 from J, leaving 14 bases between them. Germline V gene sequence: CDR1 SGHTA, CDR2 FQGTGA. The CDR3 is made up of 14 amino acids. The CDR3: CASSVDVESYEQYF. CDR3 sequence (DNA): TGTGCCAGCAGCGTCGACGTGGAAAGCTACGAGCAGTACTTC. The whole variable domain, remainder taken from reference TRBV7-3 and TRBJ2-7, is GAGVSQTPSNKVTEKGKYVELRCDPISGHTALYWYRQSLGQGPEFLIYFQGTGAADDSGLPNDRFFAVRPEGSVSTLKIQRTERGDSAVYLCASSVDVESYEQYFGPGTRLTVT.

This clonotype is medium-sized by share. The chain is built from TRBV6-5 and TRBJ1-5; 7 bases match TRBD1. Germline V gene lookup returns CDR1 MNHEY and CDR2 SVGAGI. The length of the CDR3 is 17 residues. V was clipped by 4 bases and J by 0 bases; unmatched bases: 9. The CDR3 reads CASSWGVTGTSNQPQHF. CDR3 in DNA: TGTGCCAGCAGTTGGGGGGTGACAGGGACTAGCAATCAGCCCCAGCATTTT.

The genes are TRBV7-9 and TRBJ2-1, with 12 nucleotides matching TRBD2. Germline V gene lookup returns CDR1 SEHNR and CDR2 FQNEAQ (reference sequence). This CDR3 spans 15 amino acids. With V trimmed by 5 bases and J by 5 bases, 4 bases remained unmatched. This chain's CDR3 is CASSALAGGNNEQFF. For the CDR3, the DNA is TGTGCCAGCAGCGCTCTAGCGGGAGGGAACAATGAGCAGTTCTTC.

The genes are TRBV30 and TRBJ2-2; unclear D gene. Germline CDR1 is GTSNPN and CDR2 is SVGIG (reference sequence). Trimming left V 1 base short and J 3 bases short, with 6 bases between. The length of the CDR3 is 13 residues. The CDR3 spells CAWSETYTGELFF. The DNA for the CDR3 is TGTGCCTGGAGTGAAACCTACACCGGGGAGCTGTTTTTT.

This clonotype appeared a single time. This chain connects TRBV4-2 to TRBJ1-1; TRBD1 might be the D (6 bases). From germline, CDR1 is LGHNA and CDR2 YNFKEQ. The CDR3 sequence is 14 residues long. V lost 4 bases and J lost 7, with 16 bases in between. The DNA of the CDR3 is TGTGCCAGCAGCCTATTAACGGGGGGCCGTGAAGCTTTCTTT. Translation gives CASSLLTGGREAFF.